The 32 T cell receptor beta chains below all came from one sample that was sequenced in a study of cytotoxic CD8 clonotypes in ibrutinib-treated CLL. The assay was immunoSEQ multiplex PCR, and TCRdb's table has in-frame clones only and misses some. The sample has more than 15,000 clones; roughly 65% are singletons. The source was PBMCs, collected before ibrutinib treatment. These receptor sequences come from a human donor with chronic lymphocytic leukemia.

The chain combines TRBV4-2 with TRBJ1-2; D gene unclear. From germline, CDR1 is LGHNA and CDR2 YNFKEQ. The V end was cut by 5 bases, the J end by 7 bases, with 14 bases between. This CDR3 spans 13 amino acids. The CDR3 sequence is CASSFARRGGYTF. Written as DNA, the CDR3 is TGTGCCAGCAGCTTTGCCAGGCGTGGTGGCTACACCTTC.

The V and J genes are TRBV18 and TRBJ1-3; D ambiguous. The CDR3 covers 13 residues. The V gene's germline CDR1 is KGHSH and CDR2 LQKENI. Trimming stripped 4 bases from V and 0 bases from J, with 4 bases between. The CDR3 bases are TGTGCCAGCTCACGTGGCTCTGGAAACACCATATATTTT. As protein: CASSRGSGNTIYF.

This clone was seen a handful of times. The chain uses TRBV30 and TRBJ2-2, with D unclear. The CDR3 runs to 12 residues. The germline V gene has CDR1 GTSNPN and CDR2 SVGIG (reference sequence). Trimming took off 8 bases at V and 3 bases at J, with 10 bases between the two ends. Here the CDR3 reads CASRAYTGELFF. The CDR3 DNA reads TGTGCCAGTCGAGCTTACACCGGGGAGCTGTTTTTT.

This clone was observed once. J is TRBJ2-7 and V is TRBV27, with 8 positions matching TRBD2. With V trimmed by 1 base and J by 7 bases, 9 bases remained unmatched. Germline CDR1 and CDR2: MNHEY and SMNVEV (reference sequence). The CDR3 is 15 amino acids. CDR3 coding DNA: TGTGCCAGCAGTTTATTGGGGACTAGTCCGATTGAGCAGTACTTC. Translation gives CASSLLGTSPIEQYF.

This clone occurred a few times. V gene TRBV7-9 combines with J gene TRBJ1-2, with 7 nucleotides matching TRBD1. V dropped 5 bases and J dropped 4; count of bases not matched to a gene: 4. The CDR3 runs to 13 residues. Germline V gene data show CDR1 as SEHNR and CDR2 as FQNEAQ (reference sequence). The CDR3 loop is CASSGRQGYGYTF. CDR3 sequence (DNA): TGTGCCAGCAGCGGTAGACAGGGCTATGGCTACACCTTC.

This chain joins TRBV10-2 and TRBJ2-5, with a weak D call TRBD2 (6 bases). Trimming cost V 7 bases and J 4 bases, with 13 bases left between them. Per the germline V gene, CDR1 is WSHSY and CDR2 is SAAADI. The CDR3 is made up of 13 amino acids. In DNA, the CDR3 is TGCGCCAGCAAACTTCTTAGCGGAGAGACCCAGTACTTC. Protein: CASKLLSGETQYF.

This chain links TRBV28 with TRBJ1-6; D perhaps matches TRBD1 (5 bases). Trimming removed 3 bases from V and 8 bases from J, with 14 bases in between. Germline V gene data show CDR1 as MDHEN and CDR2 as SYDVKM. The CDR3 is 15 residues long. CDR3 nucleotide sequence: TGTGCCAGCAGTTTGGGGCCCTGGTTCGATTCACCCCTCCACTTT. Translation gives CASSLGPWFDSPLHF.

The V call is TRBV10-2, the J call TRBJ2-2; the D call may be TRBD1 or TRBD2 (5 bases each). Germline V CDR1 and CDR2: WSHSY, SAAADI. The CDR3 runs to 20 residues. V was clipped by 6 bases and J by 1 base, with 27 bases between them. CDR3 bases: TGCGCCAGCAGACTCCTAGGAGAACGAGCCGGGGACGGGAACACCGGGGAGCTGTTTTTT. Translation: CASRLLGERAGDGNTGELFF.

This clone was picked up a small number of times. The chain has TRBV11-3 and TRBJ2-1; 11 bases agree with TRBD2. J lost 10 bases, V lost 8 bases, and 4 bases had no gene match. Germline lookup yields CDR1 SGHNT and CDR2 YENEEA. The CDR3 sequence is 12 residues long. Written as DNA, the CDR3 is TGTGCCAGCTCTACTAGCGGGGGAGAGCAGTTCTTC. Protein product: CASSTSGGEQFF.

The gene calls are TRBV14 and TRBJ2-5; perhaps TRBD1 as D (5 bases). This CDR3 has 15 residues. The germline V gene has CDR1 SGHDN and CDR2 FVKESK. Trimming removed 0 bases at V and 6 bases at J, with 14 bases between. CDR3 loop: CASSQDHRQGKTQYF. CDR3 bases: TGTGCCAGCAGCCAAGATCACCGGCAGGGAAAGACCCAGTACTTC. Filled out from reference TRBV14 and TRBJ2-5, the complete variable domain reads EAGVTQFPSHSVIEKGQTVTLRCDPISGHDNLYWYRRVMGKEIKFLLHFVKESKQDESGMPNNRFLAERTGGTYSTLKVQPAELEDSGVYFCASSQDHRQGKTQYFGPGTRLLVL.

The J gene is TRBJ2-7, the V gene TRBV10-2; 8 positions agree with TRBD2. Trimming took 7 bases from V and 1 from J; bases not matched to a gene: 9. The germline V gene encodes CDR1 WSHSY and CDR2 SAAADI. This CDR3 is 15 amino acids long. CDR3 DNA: TGCGCCAGCACCGAACAGCGGGGGAATTCCTACGAGCAGTACTTC. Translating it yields CASTEQRGNSYEQYF.

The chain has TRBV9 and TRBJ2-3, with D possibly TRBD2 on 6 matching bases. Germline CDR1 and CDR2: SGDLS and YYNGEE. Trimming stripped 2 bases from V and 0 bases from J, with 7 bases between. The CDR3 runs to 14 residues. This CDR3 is CASSVSGSTDTQYF. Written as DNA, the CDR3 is TGTGCCAGCAGCGTCAGCGGGAGCACAGATACGCAGTATTTT.

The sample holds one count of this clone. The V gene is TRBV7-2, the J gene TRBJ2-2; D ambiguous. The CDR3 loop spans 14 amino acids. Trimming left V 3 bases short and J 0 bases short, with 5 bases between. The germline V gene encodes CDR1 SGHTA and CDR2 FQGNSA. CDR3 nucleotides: TGTGCCAGCAGCTTGGGAACGAACACCGGGGAGCTGTTTTTT. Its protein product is CASSLGTNTGELFF.

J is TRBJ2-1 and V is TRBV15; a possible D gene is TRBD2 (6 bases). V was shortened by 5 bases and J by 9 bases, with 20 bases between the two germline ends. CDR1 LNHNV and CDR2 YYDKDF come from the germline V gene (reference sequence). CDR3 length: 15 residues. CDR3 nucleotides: TGTGCCACCAGCGGGACCGGGACTCCTGACGGTGAGCAGTTCTTC. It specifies CATSGTGTPDGEQFF.

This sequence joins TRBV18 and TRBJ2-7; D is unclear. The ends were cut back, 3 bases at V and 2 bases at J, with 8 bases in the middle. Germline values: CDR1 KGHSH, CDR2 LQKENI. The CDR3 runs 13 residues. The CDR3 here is CASSPDATYEQYF. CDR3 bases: TGTGCCAGCTCACCCGATGCCACCTACGAGCAGTACTTC.

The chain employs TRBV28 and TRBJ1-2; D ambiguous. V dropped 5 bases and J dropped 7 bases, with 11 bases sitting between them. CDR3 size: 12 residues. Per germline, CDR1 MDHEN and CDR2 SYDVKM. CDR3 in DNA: TGTGCCAGCAGTCCTCACGATCGTGGCTACACCTTC. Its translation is CASSPHDRGYTF.

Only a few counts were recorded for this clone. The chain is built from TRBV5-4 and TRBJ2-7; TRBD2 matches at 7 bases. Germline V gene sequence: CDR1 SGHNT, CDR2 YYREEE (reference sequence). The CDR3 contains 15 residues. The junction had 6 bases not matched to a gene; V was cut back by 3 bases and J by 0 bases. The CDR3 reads CASSYGGGSSYEQYF. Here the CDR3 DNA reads TGTGCCAGCAGCTACGGCGGCGGGAGCTCCTACGAGCAGTACTTC.

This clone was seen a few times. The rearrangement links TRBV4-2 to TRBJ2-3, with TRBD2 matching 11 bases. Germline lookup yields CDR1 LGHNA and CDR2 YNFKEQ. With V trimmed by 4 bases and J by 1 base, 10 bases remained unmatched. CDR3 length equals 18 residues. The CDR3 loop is CASSPKGLADVGTDTQYF. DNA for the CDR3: TGTGCCAGCAGCCCCAAGGGACTAGCGGACGTTGGCACAGATACGCAGTATTTT.

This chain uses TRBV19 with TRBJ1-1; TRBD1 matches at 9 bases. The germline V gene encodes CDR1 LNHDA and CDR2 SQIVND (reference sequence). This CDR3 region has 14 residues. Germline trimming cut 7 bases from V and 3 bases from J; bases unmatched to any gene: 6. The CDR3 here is CASTADRGDTEAFF. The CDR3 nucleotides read TGTGCCAGTACCGCCGACAGGGGGGACACTGAAGCTTTCTTT.

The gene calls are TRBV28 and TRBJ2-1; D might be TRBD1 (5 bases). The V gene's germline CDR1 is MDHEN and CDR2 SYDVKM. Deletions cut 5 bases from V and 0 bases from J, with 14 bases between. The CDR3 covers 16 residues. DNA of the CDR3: TGTGCCAGCAGTATAACAGGCGCTAGCTCCTACAATGAGCAGTTCTTC. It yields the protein CASSITGASSYNEQFF.

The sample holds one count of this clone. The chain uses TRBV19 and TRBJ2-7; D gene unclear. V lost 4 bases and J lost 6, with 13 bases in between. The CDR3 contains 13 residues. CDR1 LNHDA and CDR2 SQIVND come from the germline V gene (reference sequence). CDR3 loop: CASSRGQAGEQYF. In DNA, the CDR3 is TGTGCCAGTAGTAGGGGTCAAGCCGGCGAGCAGTACTTC.

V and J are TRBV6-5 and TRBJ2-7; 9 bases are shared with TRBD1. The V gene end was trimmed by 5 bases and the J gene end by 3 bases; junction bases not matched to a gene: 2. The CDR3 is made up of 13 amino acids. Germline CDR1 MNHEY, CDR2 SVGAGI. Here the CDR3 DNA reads TGTGCCAGCAGTAGGACAGGGGACTACGAGCAGTACTTC. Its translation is CASSRTGDYEQYF.

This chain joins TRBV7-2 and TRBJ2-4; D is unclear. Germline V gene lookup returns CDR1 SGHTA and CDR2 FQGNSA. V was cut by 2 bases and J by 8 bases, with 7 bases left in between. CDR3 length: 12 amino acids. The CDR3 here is CASSLMVDIQYF. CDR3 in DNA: TGTGCCAGCAGCTTAATGGTCGACATTCAGTACTTC.

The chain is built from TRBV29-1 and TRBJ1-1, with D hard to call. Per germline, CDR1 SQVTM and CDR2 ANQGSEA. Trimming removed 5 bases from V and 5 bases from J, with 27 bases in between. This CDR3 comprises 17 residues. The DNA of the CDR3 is TGCAGCGTTCCCCCCGACGCGACGGTCACGAGAAGGACTGAAGCTTTCTTT. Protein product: CSVPPDATVTRRTEAFF.

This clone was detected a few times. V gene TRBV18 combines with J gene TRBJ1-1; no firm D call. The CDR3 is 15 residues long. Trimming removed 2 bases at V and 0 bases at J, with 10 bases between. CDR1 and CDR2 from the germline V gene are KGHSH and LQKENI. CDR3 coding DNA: TGTGCCAGCTCACCATTAGACACTATGAACACTGAAGCTTTCTTT. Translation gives CASSPLDTMNTEAFF.

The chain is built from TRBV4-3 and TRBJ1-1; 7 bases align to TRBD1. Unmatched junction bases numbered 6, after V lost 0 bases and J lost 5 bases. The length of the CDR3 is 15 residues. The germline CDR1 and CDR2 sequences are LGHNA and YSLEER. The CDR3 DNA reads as TGCGCCAGCAGCCAAGATGAGGGGGCGCGTACTGAAGCTTTCTTT. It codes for CASSQDEGARTEAFF.

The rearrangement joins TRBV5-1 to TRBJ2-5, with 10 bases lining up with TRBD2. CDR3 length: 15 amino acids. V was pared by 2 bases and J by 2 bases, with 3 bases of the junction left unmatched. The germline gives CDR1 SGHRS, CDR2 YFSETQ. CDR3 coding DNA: TGCGCCAGCAGCTTCACTAGCGGGGTACAAGAGACCCAGTACTTC. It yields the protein CASSFTSGVQETQYF.

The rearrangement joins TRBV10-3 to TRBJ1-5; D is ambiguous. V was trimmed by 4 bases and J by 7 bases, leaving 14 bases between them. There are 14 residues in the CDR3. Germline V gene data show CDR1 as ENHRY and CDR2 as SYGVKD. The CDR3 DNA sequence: TGTGCCATCAGTGCAGGCAGGAACATCCAGCCCCAGCATTTT. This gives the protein CAISAGRNIQPQHF.

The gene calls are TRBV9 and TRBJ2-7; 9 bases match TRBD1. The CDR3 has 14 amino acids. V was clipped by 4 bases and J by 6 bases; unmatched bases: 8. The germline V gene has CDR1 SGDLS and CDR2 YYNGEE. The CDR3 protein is CASSSQGQGFEQYF. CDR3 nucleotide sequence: TGTGCCAGCAGCTCCCAGGGACAGGGTTTCGAGCAGTACTTC.

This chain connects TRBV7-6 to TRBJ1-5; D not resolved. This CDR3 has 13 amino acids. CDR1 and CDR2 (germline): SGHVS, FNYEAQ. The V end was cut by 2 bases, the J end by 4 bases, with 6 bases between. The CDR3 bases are TGTGCCAGCAGCTTAAATTGGAATCAGCCCCAGCATTTT. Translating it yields CASSLNWNQPQHF.

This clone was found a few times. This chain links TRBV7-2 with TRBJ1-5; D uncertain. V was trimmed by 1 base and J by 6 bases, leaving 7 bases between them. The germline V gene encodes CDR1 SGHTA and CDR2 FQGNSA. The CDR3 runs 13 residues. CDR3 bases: TGTGCCAGCAGCTTAGGGGCCGGTCAGCCCCAGCATTTT. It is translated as CASSLGAGQPQHF.

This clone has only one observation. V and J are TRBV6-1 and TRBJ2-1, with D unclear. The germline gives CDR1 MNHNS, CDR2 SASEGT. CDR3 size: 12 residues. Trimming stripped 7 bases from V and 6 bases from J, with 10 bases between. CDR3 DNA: TGTGCCAGCACCCACTCCCTCAATGAGCAGTTCTTC. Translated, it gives CASTHSLNEQFF.